Listed here are 20 T cell receptor beta chains from one sample, sequenced in a study of blood T cell repertoires in COVID-19. Sequencing used immunoSEQ multiplex PCR; TCRdb keeps in-frame clones, though not all of them. This table holds about 120,000 clones, approximately 80% found once. Sequences were obtained from peripheral blood. The receptor source for this set is a human donor in a cohort sampled during active COVID-19.

The chain has TRBV25-1 and TRBJ1-4, with D hard to call. Looked up from germline, CDR1 is MGHDK and CDR2 is SYGVNS. The CDR3 is made up of 12 amino acids. V was shortened by 6 bases and J by 7 bases, with 9 bases between the two germline ends. CDR3 nucleotide sequence: TGTGCCAGCAGGGCGCCAGGTGAAAAACTGTTTTTT. Its translation is CASRAPGEKLFF.

The rearrangement uses TRBV3-1 (or the pseudogene TRBV3-2) and TRBJ2-1, with 10 nucleotides matching TRBD2. V was pared by 2 bases and J by 0 bases, with 4 bases of the junction left unmatched. The CDR3 sequence is 17 residues long. Per germline, CDR1 LGHDT and CDR2 YNNKEL (reference sequence). CDR3 DNA sequence: TGTGCCAGCAGCCAATTCGGGACTAGCGCCTCCTACAATGAGCAGTTCTTC. Translated: CASSQFGTSASYNEQFF.

This clone is a singleton in its sample. This chain uses TRBV19 with TRBJ2-7; 8 bases map to TRBD2. In germline, CDR1 is LNHDA, CDR2 SQIVND (reference sequence). The CDR3 contains 15 residues. V lost 7 bases, J lost 4 bases, and 12 bases stayed unmatched. The DNA for the CDR3 is TGTGCCAGTACCCCCGGGGGGGGCGCTTATTACGAGCAGTACTTC. Translated, it gives CASTPGGGAYYEQYF.

Written as DNA, the CDR3 is TGTGCCAGCAGCTTTTACCTCGGGACAGCCCGTAGCACAGATACGCAGTATTTT. It encodes CASSFYLGTARSTDTQYF. The rearrangement joins TRBV28 to TRBJ2-3; TRBD1 aligns across 7 bases. CDR1 and CDR2 from the germline V gene are MDHEN and SYDVKM. There are 18 residues in the CDR3. Germline trimming cut 6 bases from V and 0 bases from J; bases unmatched to any gene: 15.

The chain is built from TRBV24-1 and TRBJ2-1; D possibly corresponds to TRBD1 (6 bases). V lost 2 bases and J lost 9, with 10 bases in between. The CDR3 totals 13 residues. Looked up from germline, CDR1 is KGHDR and CDR2 is SFDVKD. The DNA of the CDR3 is TGTGCCACCAGTGATTCCTGGACAGTTGAGCAGTTCTTC. Amino acid sequence: CATSDSWTVEQFF.

The chain carries TRBV6-5 and TRBJ1-5; weak D call: TRBD1 (5 bases). The germline CDR1 and CDR2 sequences are MNHEY and SVGAGI. CDR3 size: 13 residues. Trimming removed 6 bases at V and 7 bases at J, with 13 bases between. CDR3 DNA: TGTGCCAGCAGGGGGACTGGCGGGCAGCCCCAGCATTTT. This translates into CASRGTGGQPQHF.

The CDR3 protein is CASSLFGGASGANVLTF. DNA of the CDR3: TGTGCCAGCAGCTTGTTCGGCGGGGCTTCTGGGGCCAACGTCCTGACTTTC. This chain uses TRBV5-6 with TRBJ2-6, with a weak D call TRBD2 (6 bases). CDR1 SGHDT and CDR2 YYEEEE come from the germline V gene. CDR3 length: 17 amino acids. V was cut by 1 base and J by 1 base, with 12 bases left in between.

This chain connects TRBV10-3 to TRBJ2-3, with TRBD2 matching 11 bases. This CDR3 is built from 17 residues. After removal of 4 bases from V and 2 bases from J, the junction contained 8 bases not matched to a gene. Germline loops: CDR1 ENHRY, CDR2 SYGVKD. Here the CDR3 DNA reads TGTGCCATCAGTGTTTCGGCTAGCGGGGGGTACACAGATACGCAGTATTTT. Translation gives CAISVSASGGYTDTQYF.

The J gene is TRBJ1-6, the V gene TRBV7-2; D gene uncertain. This CDR3 has 18 residues. Germline V gene data show CDR1 as SGHTA and CDR2 as FQGNSA. Trimming removed 5 bases from V and 0 bases from J, with 17 bases in between. Here the CDR3 reads CASSGRWRSSSYNSPLHF. CDR3 nucleotides: TGTGCCAGCAGCGGTAGGTGGAGGTCGAGCTCCTATAATTCACCCCTCCACTTT. The variable domain in full, with the rest retrieved from reference TRBV7-2 and TRBJ1-6, is GAGVSQSPSNKVTEKGKDVELRCDPISGHTALYWYRQSLGQGLEFLIYFQGNSAPDKSGLPSDRFSAERTGGSVSTLTIQRTQQEDSAVYLCASSGRWRSSSYNSPLHFGNGTRLTVT.

This chain joins TRBV11-2 and TRBJ2-3; D perhaps matches TRBD1 (6 bases). The CDR3 runs 15 residues. V was shortened by 1 base and J by 2 bases, with 10 bases between the two germline ends. CDR1 is SGHAT, CDR2 FQNNGV, per germline. Written as DNA, the CDR3 is TGTGCCAGCAGCTTAGGGGGGCCTCACACAGATACGCAGTATTTT. Translating it yields CASSLGGPHTDTQYF.

V and J are TRBV6-6 and TRBJ1-6, with a possible D match to TRBD1 (5 bases). This CDR3 has 15 residues. The ends were cut back, 6 bases at V and 10 bases at J, with 19 bases in the middle. CDR1 MNHNY and CDR2 SVGAGI come from the germline V gene (reference sequence). The CDR3 region is CASSIQAGQGSPLHF. As DNA, the CDR3 is TGTGCCAGCAGCATACAGGCGGGGCAGGGATCACCCCTCCACTTT.

The table lists this clone with a few counts. V and J are TRBV7-9 and TRBJ1-1; perhaps TRBD1 as D (6 bases). The CDR3 contains 15 residues. V was clipped by 1 base and J by 0 bases, with 9 bases between them. CDR1 and CDR2 (germline): SEHNR, FQNEAQ (reference sequence). DNA of the CDR3: TGTGCCAGCAGCTTAGTAGCAGGGGTGAACACTGAAGCTTTCTTT. It encodes CASSLVAGVNTEAFF.

The CDR3, as DNA: TGTGCCAGCAGCTACACAGGGAGCACTGAAGCTTTCTTT. It translates to CASSYTGSTEAFF. The V gene is TRBV11-2, the J gene TRBJ1-1, with a tentative D call TRBD1 (6 bases). Germline V CDR1 and CDR2: SGHAT, FQNNGV. The V end was cut by 4 bases, the J end by 4 bases, with 10 bases between. The CDR3 runs to 13 residues.

V is TRBV6-5 and J is TRBJ2-7; no reliable D call. V was cut by 6 bases and J by 6 bases, with 9 bases left in between. Looked up from germline, CDR1 is MNHEY and CDR2 is SVGAGI. The CDR3 has 11 amino acids. This chain's CDR3 is CASRLGREQYF. DNA of the CDR3: TGTGCCAGCAGACTCGGTCGCGAGCAGTACTTC.

The chain recombines TRBV15 with TRBJ1-5; 7 bases fit TRBD1. V trimming: 3 bases; J trimming: 0 bases; junction bases outside the gene matches: 11. The CDR3 loop spans 18 amino acids. Germline V gene data show CDR1 as LNHNV and CDR2 as YYDKDF (reference sequence). The CDR3: CATSRASNTGDSNQPQHF. DNA for the CDR3: TGTGCCACCAGCAGGGCGTCAAACACAGGGGATAGCAATCAGCCCCAGCATTTT.

The V call is TRBV18, the J call TRBJ2-2; D may be TRBD2 (6 bases). This CDR3 contains 14 residues. The V end lost 4 bases, the J end lost 6 bases, and 12 bases lay between the germline ends. Germline V gives CDR1 KGHSH, CDR2 LQKENI. The CDR3: CASSRDSSAGELFF. CDR3 DNA: TGTGCCAGCTCACGGGACTCCTCCGCCGGGGAGCTGTTTTTT.

CDR3 nucleotides: TGTGCCAGCAGCCAAAGGGACATTAACTATGGCTACACCTTC. As protein: CASSQRDINYGYTF. The gene calls are TRBV5-4 and TRBJ1-2, with D possibly being TRBD1 (6 bases). CDR1 SGHNT and CDR2 YYREEE come from the germline V gene (reference sequence). This CDR3 has 14 residues. Trimming took 4 bases from V and 1 from J, leaving 11 bases between them.

The chain carries TRBV18 and TRBJ2-3; 7 bases fit TRBD2. V trimming: 4 bases; J trimming: 2 bases; junction bases outside the gene matches: 3. The length of the CDR3 is 14 residues. From germline, CDR1 is KGHSH and CDR2 LQKENI. The DNA for the CDR3 is TGTGCCAGCTCACTACGGGACTACACAGATACGCAGTATTTT. It specifies CASSLRDYTDTQYF.

The rearrangement links TRBV12-3 or TRBV12-4 to TRBJ1-5; the D gene is possibly TRBD1 (5 bases). V lost 6 bases, J lost 3 bases, and 9 bases lay in between. This CDR3 is built from 13 residues. The CDR3 protein is CASSVDTNQPQHF. The CDR3 coding sequence is TGTGCCAGCAGCGTGGACACCAATCAGCCCCAGCATTTT.

The J gene is TRBJ2-2, the V gene TRBV15, with a possible D match to TRBD2 (6 bases). With 0 bases removed from V and 7 bases from J, the gap between germline ends came to 18 bases. The CDR3 extends over 17 amino acids. CDR1 and CDR2 (germline): LNHNV, YYDKDF (reference sequence). The CDR3 bases are TGTGCCACCAGCAGAGACCATTCTAGGGCGGAGGGCGGGGAGCTGTTTTTT. This translates into CATSRDHSRAEGGELFF.